Listed here are 19 T cell receptor beta chains from one sample, sequenced in a study of regulatory T cells in long-lasting Graves disease. According to the study, TCR beta libraries were built with iRepertoire HTBI primers and CDR3-region Arm-PCR. TCRdb redid the calling of the multiplex PCR reads with MiXCR, one entry per CDR3 protein. This repertoire shows 350,000 to 550,000 distinct CDR3 sequences, 14% found once; its top ten account for more than 15%. Time point: newly diagnosed GD, antithyroid drugs for less than 3 months. Making the TCR library involved RNA that had been extracted from PBMCs. The data were also submitted as part of a second study, on T cells in Graves' hyperthyroidism and ophthalmopathy.

Sequenced material: peripheral blood mononuclear cells (PBMCs), taken at new diagnosis, from a patient treated with antithyroid drugs. The receptors here all came from a woman between 45 and 60 years old with Graves disease.

This clonotype was counted ten times or more. The chain links TRBV5-5 to TRBJ1-1; possible D gene TRBD1, 5 bases. Deletions cut 3 bases from V and 3 bases from J, with 15 bases between. Germline V gives CDR1 SGHKS, CDR2 YYEKEE (reference sequence). The CDR3 has 15 amino acids. In nucleotides, the CDR3 is TGTGCCAGCAGCTGGGACTCGGACCTCGACACTGAAGCTTTCTTT. Protein sequence: CASSWDSDLDTEAFF.

This clonotype was observed at least ten times. This chain connects TRBV3-1 to TRBJ2-7; TRBD2 matches at 10 bases. The CDR3 runs 15 residues. V dropped 1 base and J dropped 3; count of bases not matched to a gene: 3. Germline V CDR1 and CDR2: LGHDT, YNNKEL (reference sequence). For the CDR3, the DNA is TGTGCCAGCAGCCAAGGGGCTAGCGGGAGCTACGAGCAGTACTTC. Translated: CASSQGASGSYEQYF.

In its sample, this clonotype was seen many times. The V gene is TRBV20-1, the J gene TRBJ2-1, with D unclear. Germline CDR1 reads DFQATT; CDR2 reads SNEGSKA (reference sequence). Trimming shortened V by 0 bases and J by 3 bases, and 9 bases separated the two germline ends. The CDR3 consists of 14 residues. CDR3 sequence: CSARDRPYYNEQFF. DNA for the CDR3: TGCAGTGCTAGAGACCGTCCATACTACAATGAGCAGTTCTTC.

This clonotype was seen a handful of times. This chain connects TRBV28 to TRBJ2-7; no firm D call. This CDR3 has 14 residues. The V end was cut by 6 bases, the J end by 2 bases, with 14 bases between. Germline-derived CDR1 and CDR2 are MDHEN and SYDVKM. The CDR3 here is CASRRSQATYEQYF. CDR3 nucleotide sequence: TGTGCCAGCAGAAGGAGTCAGGCAACCTACGAGCAGTACTTC.

This clonotype came up many times. Written as DNA, the CDR3 is TGTGCCAGCACACTAGCGGGGCGGGCCGGGGAGCTGTTTTTT. It translates to CASTLAGRAGELFF. The chain recombines TRBV12-3 or TRBV12-4 with TRBJ2-2, with 10 nucleotides matching TRBD2. V gave up 7 bases and J gave up 6 bases; unmatched junction bases: 5. CDR3 size: 14 residues.

The table lists this clonotype with many counts. The CDR3 loop is CASSWRGAANYGYTF. The CDR3 DNA follows: TGTGCCAGCAGCTGGAGGGGGGCAGCTAACTATGGCTACACCTTC. The rearrangement uses TRBV27 and TRBJ1-2; D may be TRBD1 (6 bases). The CDR3 sequence is 15 residues long. CDR1 and CDR2 (germline): MNHEY, SMNVEV (reference sequence). Deletions cut 6 bases from V and 0 bases from J, with 14 bases between.

This clonotype was picked up a small number of times. The chain has TRBV20-1 and TRBJ1-5; no clear D gene. Deletions cut 7 bases from V and 7 bases from J, with 17 bases between. Germline V gene sequence: CDR1 DFQATT, CDR2 SNEGSKA (reference sequence). The CDR3 is made up of 13 amino acids. The CDR3 bases are TGCAGTGTTAATTGGGAAGTGGGCCAGCCCCAGCATTTT. Its translation is CSVNWEVGQPQHF.

This clonotype has ten or more counts. This chain connects TRBV7-2 to TRBJ2-7; 7 nucleotides match TRBD2. CDR1 and CDR2 (germline): SGHTA, FQGNSA. CDR3 length equals 13 residues. V shed 6 bases, J shed 0 bases, and the junction held 2 bases outside the gene matches. CDR3 residues: CASRGDYSYEQYF. As DNA, the CDR3 is TGTGCCAGCAGGGGGGACTACTCCTACGAGCAGTACTTC.

This chain connects TRBV5-5 to TRBJ2-7, with 9 nucleotides matching TRBD1. The V segment lost 4 bases and the J segment 7 bases; nucleotides outside the gene matches: 9. The CDR3 contains 14 residues. CDR1 and CDR2 from the germline V gene are SGHKS and YYEKEE (reference sequence). CDR3: CASSMDRGHLEQYF. The DNA of the CDR3 is TGTGCCAGCAGCATGGACAGGGGCCATCTTGAGCAGTACTTC.

This clonotype was detected ten times or more. This rearrangement joins TRBV20-1 to TRBJ2-7; the D is unclear. CDR3 size: 12 residues. Per the germline V gene, CDR1 is DFQATT and CDR2 is SNEGSKA (reference sequence). Trimming stripped 3 bases from V and 7 bases from J, with 13 bases between. The DNA for the CDR3 is TGCAGTGCTAGTACCCGGTCGCAGGAGCAGTACTTC. This translates into CSASTRSQEQYF.

This clonotype was observed a few times. This sequence joins TRBV12-3 or TRBV12-4 and TRBJ1-5; D remains ambiguous. This CDR3 is built from 13 residues. V lost 10 bases, J lost 4 bases, and 14 bases lay in between. The CDR3: CATKVGSNQPQHF. The DNA for the CDR3 is TGTGCCACTAAGGTGGGGTCGAATCAGCCCCAGCATTTT.

CDR3 residues: CASSQDLGWRAGNTIYF. Written as DNA, the CDR3 is TGTGCCAGCAGCCAAGATCTTGGGTGGAGAGCTGGAAACACCATATATTTT. The rearrangement uses TRBV7-9 and TRBJ1-3; no clear D gene. From germline, CDR1 is SEHNR and CDR2 FQNEAQ (reference sequence). V shed 5 bases and J shed 2 bases, with 19 bases lying between them. The CDR3 consists of 17 residues.

This clonotype was picked up many times. This sequence joins TRBV28 and TRBJ2-1, with D uncertain. Germline CDR1 and CDR2: MDHEN and SYDVKM. Trimming removed 5 bases from V and 9 bases from J, with 11 bases in between. The CDR3 spans 12 residues. The CDR3 is CASSRQGLEQFF. The CDR3 DNA sequence: TGTGCCAGCAGTAGACAAGGGCTTGAGCAGTTCTTC. The complete variable domain, with remaining parts taken from reference TRBV28 and TRBJ2-1, reads DVKVTQSSRYLVKRTGEKVFLECVQDMDHENMFWYRQDPGLGLRLIYFSYDVKMKEKGDIPEGYSVSREKKERFSLILESASTNQTSMYLCASSRQGLEQFFGPGTRLTVL.

This clonotype was counted ten times or more. The J gene is TRBJ1-1, the V gene TRBV2; D is unresolved. This CDR3 contains 16 residues. The V end was cut by 2 bases, the J end by 0 bases, with 13 bases between. CDR1 is SNHLY, CDR2 FYNNEI, per germline. As DNA, the CDR3 is TGTGCCAGCAGTGAACAAGGTAGTCAACTGAACACTGAAGCTTTCTTT. Amino acid sequence: CASSEQGSQLNTEAFF. The full variable domain, its missing parts supplied by reference TRBV2 and TRBJ1-1, is EPEVTQTPSHQVTQMGQEVILRCVPISNHLYFYWYRQILGQKVEFLVSFYNNEISEKSEIFDDQFSVERPDGSNFTLKIRSTKLEDSAMYFCASSEQGSQLNTEAFFGQGTRLTVV.

There are a few counts of this clonotype. This chain connects TRBV12-3 or TRBV12-4 to TRBJ2-1; D remains ambiguous. There are 11 residues in the CDR3. Trimming stripped 3 bases from V and 8 bases from J, with 5 bases between. In DNA form, the CDR3 reads TGTGCCAGCAGTTTCACCCATGAGCAGTTCTTC. Residues: CASSFTHEQFF.

This clonotype was counted a few times. This may stem from a read error, because a much larger clone lies one nucleotide away. This sequence joins TRBV7-8 and TRBJ2-3, with TRBD2 matching 8 bases. The CDR3 is made up of 16 amino acids. Germline V gives CDR1 SGHVS, CDR2 FQNEAQ. J gave up 3 bases and V 3 bases, and 8 bases lay outside the gene matches. CDR3 amino acids: CASSFPTAGATDTQYF. The CDR3, as DNA: TGTGCCAGCAGCTTTCCCACAGCGGGAGCTACAGATACGCAGTATTTT. The full variable domain, completed using reference TRBV7-8 and TRBJ2-3, is GAGVSQSPRYKVAKRGQDVALRCDPISGHVSLFWYQQALGQGPEFLTYFQNEAQLDKSGLPSDRFFAERPEGSVSTLKIQRTQQEDSAVYLCASSFPTAGATDTQYFGPGTRLTVL.

The J gene is TRBJ2-7, the V gene TRBV28, with D perhaps given as TRBD1 or TRBD2 (5 bases each). V lost 8 bases, J lost 3 bases, and 14 bases lay in between. CDR1 is MDHEN and CDR2 is SYDVKM in the germline V gene. This CDR3 has 13 residues. For the CDR3, the DNA is TGTGCCAGCTCGGACACGAGGGGCTACGAGCAGTACTTC. Amino acid sequence: CASSDTRGYEQYF.

The table lists this clonotype with many counts. The chain employs TRBV11-2 and TRBJ2-5, with D maybe TRBD2 (6 bases). The V gene lost 4 bases and the J gene lost 8 bases, with 23 bases spanning the gap. The CDR3 sequence is 16 residues long. Germline V gene sequence: CDR1 SGHAT, CDR2 FQNNGV. For the CDR3, the DNA is TGTGCCAGCAGCTCCTCTTCCGGGACTTTTGTGCGCACCCAGTACTTC. Translating gives CASSSSSGTFVRTQYF.

This clonotype was counted only a few times. This sequence joins TRBV6-5 and TRBJ2-2, with 7 bases identical to TRBD2. The CDR3 spans 15 residues. The germline V gene has CDR1 MNHEY and CDR2 SVGAGI. Trimming took 2 bases from V and 1 from J; bases not matched to a gene: 1. CDR3 region: CASSYVAGNTGELFF. The CDR3 region has the DNA TGTGCCAGCAGTTACGTAGCGGGGAACACCGGGGAGCTGTTTTTT.